What follows are 21 T cell receptor beta chains derived from one specimen sequenced in a study of T cell changes during pregnancy in multiple sclerosis. TCRdb's copy holds only in-frame clones and misses some; the assay was immunoSEQ multiplex PCR. The repertoire holds tens of thousands of clones, with about 86% as singletons. The sample in question was CD4+ T cells from peripheral blood mononuclear cells, obtained in the first trimester of pregnancy. The receptors come from a female donor in good health, enrolled as a control in a pregnancy study.

The chain combines TRBV18 with TRBJ1-2; the D gene is possibly TRBD1 (6 bases). This CDR3 region has 16 residues. With 1 base removed from V and 5 bases from J, the gap between germline ends came to 17 bases. Germline CDR1 KGHSH, CDR2 LQKENI. The CDR3 reads CASSPQQTGSQYGYTF. The CDR3 DNA is TGTGCCAGCTCACCACAACAGACAGGCTCACAGTATGGCTACACCTTC.

This chain joins TRBV6-1 and TRBJ1-4, with 9 bases lining up with TRBD1. V gave up 4 bases and J gave up 3 bases; unmatched junction bases: 12. The CDR3 contains 18 residues. Germline CDR1 is MNHNS and CDR2 is SASEGT. For the CDR3, the DNA is TGTGCCAGCAGTGGTACAAACAGGGGGCGCGTGGCTAATGAAAAACTGTTTTTT. This translates into CASSGTNRGRVANEKLFF.

The V call is TRBV19, the J call TRBJ1-6; D gene uncertain. The CDR3 is 13 residues long. Trimming took off 8 bases at V and 14 bases at J, with 19 bases between the two ends. From germline, CDR1 is LNHDA and CDR2 SQIVND (reference sequence). The CDR3 region is CASGGSRGLTLHF. In DNA, the CDR3 is TGTGCCAGTGGTGGGTCCCGAGGGTTGACCCTCCACTTT. The variable domain in full, with the rest retrieved from reference TRBV19 and TRBJ1-6, is DGGITQSPKYLFRKEGQNVTLSCEQNLNHDAMYWYRQDPGQGLRLIYYSQIVNDFQKGDIAEGYSVSREKKESFPLTVTSAQKNPTAFYLCASGGSRGLTLHFGNGTRLTVT.

The CDR3 sequence: CASSSRTGGDTGELFF. CDR3 nucleotides: TGTGCCAGCAGCTCCAGGACAGGGGGCGACACCGGGGAGCTGTTTTTT. The chain has TRBV5-4 and TRBJ2-2, with 11 bases identical to TRBD1. This CDR3 contains 16 residues. V shed 3 bases and J 3 bases; nucleotides not matched to a gene: 4. CDR1 and CDR2 from the germline V gene are SGHNT and YYREEE (reference sequence).

This clone showed up just a few times. In nucleotides, the CDR3 is TGTGCCAGCAGCCCCCCCGACAGGGATAGTTCACCCCTCCACTTT. It translates to CASSPPDRDSSPLHF. The chain has TRBV9 and TRBJ1-6; TRBD1 agrees at 7 bases. V trimming: 4 bases; J trimming: 9 bases; junction bases outside the gene matches: 10. Germline V CDR1 and CDR2: SGDLS, YYNGEE. The CDR3 covers 15 residues.

The CDR3 DNA is TGTGCCAGCTCACCAACACAACAGGGGACCTTTCGAGGCTACACCTTC. Translation gives CASSPTQQGTFRGYTF. V gene TRBV18 combines with J gene TRBJ1-2; TRBD1 matches 7 bases. V was clipped by 2 bases and J by 8 bases; unmatched bases: 14. Germline values: CDR1 KGHSH, CDR2 LQKENI. The CDR3 sequence is 16 residues long.

The CDR3, as DNA: TGTGCCAGCGGGCAGGGGATCGCTAACACTGAAGCTTTCTTT. Its protein product is CASGQGIANTEAFF. This chain joins TRBV2 and TRBJ1-1, with TRBD1 as a possible D gene (6 bases). The V end was cut by 8 bases, the J end by 2 bases, with 15 bases between. The CDR3 totals 14 residues. Germline V gene lookup returns CDR1 SNHLY and CDR2 FYNNEI.

The J gene is TRBJ2-2, the V gene TRBV30; D perhaps matches TRBD2 (6 bases). Between the trimmed V and J ends, which lost 3 bases and 0 bases, there was a span of 8 bases. Germline V gives CDR1 GTSNPN, CDR2 SVGIG (reference sequence). The length of the CDR3 is 14 residues. In DNA form, the CDR3 reads TGTGCCTGGAGGCGGGGATCGAACACCGGGGAGCTGTTTTTT. Amino acid sequence: CAWRRGSNTGELFF.

In this sample, this clone turned up once. The J gene is TRBJ1-4, the V gene TRBV19; a weak D match, TRBD1 (5 bases). The germline V and J ends were trimmed by 3 bases and 6 bases, with 11 bases remaining between them. CDR3 length: 14 residues. Germline CDR1 and CDR2: LNHDA and SQIVND (reference sequence). The CDR3 DNA sequence: TGTGCCAGTAGTATCACGGGGGAACATGAAAAACTGTTTTTT. Protein product: CASSITGEHEKLFF.

The chain carries TRBV7-2 and TRBJ2-5, with D maybe TRBD1 (6 bases). This CDR3 has 15 residues. The germline CDR1 and CDR2 sequences are SGHTA and FQGNSA. Trimming cost V 5 bases and J 2 bases, with 15 bases left between them. In DNA form, the CDR3 reads TGTGCCAGCAGCCCAAGGGTCGACAGGCAAGAGACCCAGTACTTC. It specifies CASSPRVDRQETQYF.

The chain carries TRBV25-1 and TRBJ2-1; 13 bases map to TRBD2. Germline V CDR1 and CDR2: MGHDK, SYGVNS. The CDR3 has 14 residues. The J segment lost 7 bases and the V segment lost 8 bases, leaving 5 bases of the junction unmatched. The CDR3, as DNA: TGTGCCAGCCGGTCGACTAGCGGGGGGAATGAGCAGTTCTTC. Translated, it gives CASRSTSGGNEQFF.

Concerning this clone itself: The identical CDR3 is also encoded by other nucleotide sequences in the sample. The chain carries TRBV6-5 and TRBJ1-1, with 10 bases that match TRBD1. The CDR3 is 13 amino acids. The V segment lost 5 bases and the J segment 5 bases; nucleotides outside the gene matches: 2. Germline CDR1 reads MNHEY; CDR2 reads SVGAGI. The chain's CDR3 is CASSDRGRTEAFF. DNA for the CDR3: TGTGCCAGCAGTGACAGGGGGCGGACTGAAGCTTTCTTT.

The V gene is TRBV7-9, the J gene TRBJ1-6; 9 bases agree with TRBD1. Germline-derived CDR1 and CDR2 are SEHNR and FQNEAQ (reference sequence). V shed 5 bases and J 9 bases; nucleotides not matched to a gene: 17. CDR3 size: 18 residues. CDR3: CASSPSPGQGHHGSPLHF. Here the CDR3 DNA reads TGTGCCAGCAGCCCTTCTCCGGGACAGGGTCACCATGGTTCACCCCTCCACTTT.

The V call is TRBV18, the J call TRBJ1-5, with no clear D. The CDR3 loop spans 14 amino acids. The V gene lost 5 bases and the J gene lost 3 bases, with 11 bases spanning the gap. From germline, CDR1 is KGHSH and CDR2 LQKENI. CDR3 amino acids: CASSSSGDNQPQHF. The CDR3 bases are TGTGCCAGCTCAAGTTCTGGAGACAATCAGCCCCAGCATTTT.

The genes are TRBV5-4 and TRBJ1-2, with D perhaps matching TRBD1 (5 bases). Germline assignment: CDR1 SGHNT and CDR2 YYREEE (reference sequence). This CDR3 region has 15 residues. V lost 4 bases, J lost 2 bases, and 15 bases lay in between. The CDR3 DNA is TGTGCCAGCAGCCTTGATGGGGGGGGGAACTATGGCTACACCTTC. Translating gives CASSLDGGGNYGYTF.

The rearrangement uses TRBV7-2 and TRBJ2-1; 13 bases agree with TRBD2. V was pared by 5 bases and J by 9 bases, with 7 bases of the junction left unmatched. The length of the CDR3 is 15 residues. The germline gives CDR1 SGHTA, CDR2 FQGNSA. The CDR3 reads CASSPLAGGRGEQFF. CDR3 sequence (DNA): TGTGCCAGCAGCCCACTAGCGGGGGGGCGTGGTGAGCAGTTCTTC.

This chain uses TRBV12-5 with TRBJ2-7; 8 bases fit TRBD2. The CDR3 totals 16 residues. CDR1 and CDR2 (germline): LGHNT, FRNRAP. The V segment lost 0 bases and the J segment 3 bases; nucleotides outside the gene matches: 7. DNA for the CDR3: TGTGCTAGTGGTTTGGTACGGCGGGGGGATCACTACGAGCAGTACTTC. Translated, it gives CASGLVRRGDHYEQYF. The full variable domain, in which reference TRBV12-5 and TRBJ2-7 provide the parts outside the CDR3, is DARVTQTPRHKVTEMGQEVTMRCQPILGHNTVFWYRQTMMQGLELLAYFRNRAPLDDSGMPKDRFSAEMPDATLATLKIQPSEPRDSAVYFCASGLVRRGDHYEQYFGPGTRLTVT.

V usage is TRBV14 and J usage is TRBJ1-1, with 7 bases identical to TRBD1. The V gene end was trimmed by 1 base and the J gene end by 6 bases; junction bases not matched to a gene: 8. CDR3 length: 15 amino acids. Germline V gene data show CDR1 as SGHDN and CDR2 as FVKESK. In DNA form, the CDR3 reads TGTGCCAGCAGCCAAGTGCTCCGGGACAGTCCTGAAGCTTTCTTT. Encoded protein: CASSQVLRDSPEAFF.

The CDR3 region is CASSKGQVRNIQYF. The CDR3 DNA reads TGTGCCAGCAGCAAGGGACAGGTCAGGAACATTCAGTACTTC. The gene calls are TRBV7-2 and TRBJ2-4; 8 bases are a match to TRBD1. V lost 5 bases, J lost 7 bases, and 7 bases stayed unmatched. The CDR3 spans 14 residues. Germline V CDR1 and CDR2: SGHTA, FQGNSA.

This clone was found once. The V call is TRBV4-1, the J call TRBJ2-2; D is perhaps TRBD2 (5 bases). The germline gives CDR1 MGHRA, CDR2 YSYEKL. Between the trimmed V and J ends, which lost 3 bases and 1 base, there was a span of 15 bases. The CDR3 has 17 amino acids. The CDR3 nucleotides are TGCGCCAGCAGCCACACGGCCGAGCGGAAGAACACCGGGGAGCTGTTTTTT. Amino acid sequence: CASSHTAERKNTGELFF.

The chain couples TRBV27 to TRBJ1-1; D is uncertain. The V and J ends lost 2 bases and 5 bases respectively, with 9 bases between them. The CDR3 has 13 residues. Germline V gives CDR1 MNHEY, CDR2 SMNVEV (reference sequence). DNA of the CDR3: TGTGCCAGCAGTTTAACCGAGTATACTGAAGCTTTCTTT. This translates into CASSLTEYTEAFF.